This TCR beta chain appears in the sequencing data of a study of shared clonotypes between healthy human individuals. In the study overall: The study drew on a couple of women and a few men aged 18 to 49 as donors. Each donor contributed plates that comprised three CD4 naive, three CD4 memory, two CD8 naive and one CD8 memory.

Naive CD8 cells comprised CD45RO-negative, CCR7-positively selected cells, excluding terminally differentiated effector memory CD45RA+ cells. V shed 5 bases and J shed 9 bases, with 7 bases lying between them. CDR3 length equals 11 residues. CDR1 and CDR2 from the germline V gene are MNHEY and SMNVEV (reference sequence). Assay: immunoSEQ multiplex PCR; the TCRdb copy retains only in-frame clones and omits some. This table holds about 2.2 million clones, 90% to 95% found once. This TCR was recovered from a man between 18 and 29 years old in good health. Some clones in this sample may be carry-over from other donors' samples. This rearrangement joins TRBV27 to TRBJ2-2; D uncertain. The sequenced material came from naive CD8+ T cells from PBMCs. The CDR3 DNA reads as TGTGCCAGCAGTGTCGGCCGGGAGCTGTTTTTT. Protein product: CASSVGRELFF.